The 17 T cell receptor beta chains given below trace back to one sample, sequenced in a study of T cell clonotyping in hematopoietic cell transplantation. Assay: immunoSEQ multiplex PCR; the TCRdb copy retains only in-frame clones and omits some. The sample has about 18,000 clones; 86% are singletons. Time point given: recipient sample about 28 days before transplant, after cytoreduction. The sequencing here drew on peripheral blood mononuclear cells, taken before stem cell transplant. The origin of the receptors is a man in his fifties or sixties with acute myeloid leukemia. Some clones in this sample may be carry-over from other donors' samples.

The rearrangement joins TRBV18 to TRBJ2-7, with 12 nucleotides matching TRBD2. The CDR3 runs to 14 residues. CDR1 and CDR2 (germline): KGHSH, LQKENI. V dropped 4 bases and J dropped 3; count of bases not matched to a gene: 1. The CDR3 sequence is CASSQGLAGYEQYF. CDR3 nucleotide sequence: TGTGCCAGCTCACAGGGACTAGCGGGCTACGAGCAGTACTTC. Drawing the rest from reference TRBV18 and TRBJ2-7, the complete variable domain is NAGVMQNPRHLVRRRGQEARLRCSPMKGHSHVYWYRQLPEEGLKFMVYLQKENIIDESGMPKERFSAEFPKEGPSILRIQQVVRGDSAAYFCASSQGLAGYEQYFGPGTRLTVT.

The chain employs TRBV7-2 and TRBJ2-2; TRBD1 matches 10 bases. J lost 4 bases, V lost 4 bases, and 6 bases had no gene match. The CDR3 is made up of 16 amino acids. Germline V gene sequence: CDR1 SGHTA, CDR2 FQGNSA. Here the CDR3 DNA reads TGTGCCAGCAGCTCAAGACAGGGGGCGCGCACCGGGGAGCTGTTTTTT. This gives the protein CASSSRQGARTGELFF.

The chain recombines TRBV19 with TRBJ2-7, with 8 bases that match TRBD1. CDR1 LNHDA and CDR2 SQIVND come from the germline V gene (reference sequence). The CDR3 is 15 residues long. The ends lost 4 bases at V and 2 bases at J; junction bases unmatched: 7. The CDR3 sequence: CASSRTGTGAYEQYF. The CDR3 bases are TGTGCCAGTAGTAGGACCGGGACAGGCGCCTACGAGCAGTACTTC.

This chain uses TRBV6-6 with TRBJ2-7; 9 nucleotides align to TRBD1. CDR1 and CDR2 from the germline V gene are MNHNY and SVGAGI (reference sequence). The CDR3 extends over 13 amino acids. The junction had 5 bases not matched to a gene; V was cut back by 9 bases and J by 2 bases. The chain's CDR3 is CASRDRDPYEQYF. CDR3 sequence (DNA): TGTGCCAGTCGGGACAGGGATCCCTACGAGCAGTACTTC.

The CDR3 spells CASSFRDRGYEQYF. The CDR3 bases are TGTGCCAGCAGCTTCCGGGACAGGGGCTACGAGCAGTACTTC. The chain joins TRBV11-2 to TRBJ2-7, with 10 bases aligning to TRBD1. Germline CDR1 is SGHAT and CDR2 is FQNNGV. The V gene end was trimmed by 3 bases and the J gene end by 3 bases; junction bases not matched to a gene: 2. The CDR3 is 14 residues long.

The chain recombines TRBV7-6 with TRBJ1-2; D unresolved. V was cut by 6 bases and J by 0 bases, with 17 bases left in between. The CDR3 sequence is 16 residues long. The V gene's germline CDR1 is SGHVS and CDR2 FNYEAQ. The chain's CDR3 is CASSPLGWGSNYGYTF. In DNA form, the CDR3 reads TGTGCCAGCAGTCCTCTAGGCTGGGGATCTAACTATGGCTACACCTTC. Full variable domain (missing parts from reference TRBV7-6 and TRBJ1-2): GAGVSQSPRYKVTKRGQDVALRCDPISGHVSLYWYRQALGQGPEFLTYFNYEAQQDKSGLPNDRFSAERPEGSISTLTIQRTEQRDSAMYRCASSPLGWGSNYGYTFGSGTRLTVV.

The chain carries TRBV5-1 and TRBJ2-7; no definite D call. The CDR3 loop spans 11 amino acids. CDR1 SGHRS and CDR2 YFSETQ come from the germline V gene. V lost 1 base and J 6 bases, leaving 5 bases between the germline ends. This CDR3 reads CASSLSGEQYF. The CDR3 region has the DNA TGCGCCAGCAGCTTGTCCGGCGAGCAGTACTTC.

CDR3 bases: TGTGCCAGCACTTCTCCACCCAATGAGCAGTTCTTC. Translated, it gives CASTSPPNEQFF. The chain has TRBV6-1 and TRBJ2-1; the D is unclear. V was pared by 7 bases and J by 6 bases, with 10 bases between. This CDR3 contains 12 residues. Germline loops: CDR1 MNHNS, CDR2 SASEGT.

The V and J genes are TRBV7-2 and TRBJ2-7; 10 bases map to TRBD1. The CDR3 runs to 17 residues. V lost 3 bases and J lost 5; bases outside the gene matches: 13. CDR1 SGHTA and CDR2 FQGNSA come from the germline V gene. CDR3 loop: CASSLWGQGTAGDEQYF. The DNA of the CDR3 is TGTGCCAGCAGCTTGTGGGGACAGGGGACCGCCGGTGACGAGCAGTACTTC.

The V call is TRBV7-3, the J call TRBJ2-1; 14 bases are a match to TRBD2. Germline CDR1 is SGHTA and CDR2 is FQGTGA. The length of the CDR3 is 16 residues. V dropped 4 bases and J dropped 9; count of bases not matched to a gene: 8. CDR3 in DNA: TGTGCCAGCAGCTCTGGGACTAGCGGGGGTTATAGTGAGCAGTTCTTC. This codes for CASSSGTSGGYSEQFF.

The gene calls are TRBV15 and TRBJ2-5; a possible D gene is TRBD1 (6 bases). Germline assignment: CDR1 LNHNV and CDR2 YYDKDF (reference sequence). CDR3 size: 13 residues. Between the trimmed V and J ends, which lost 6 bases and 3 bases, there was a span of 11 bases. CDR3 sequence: CATRGHIKETQYF. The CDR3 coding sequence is TGTGCCACCAGGGGACATATTAAAGAGACCCAGTACTTC.

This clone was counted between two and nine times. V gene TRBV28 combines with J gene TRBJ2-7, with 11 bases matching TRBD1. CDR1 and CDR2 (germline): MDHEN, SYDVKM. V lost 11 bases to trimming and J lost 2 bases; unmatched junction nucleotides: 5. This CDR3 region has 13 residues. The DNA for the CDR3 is TGTGCCGCATGGGGACAGGGGGCCTACGAGCAGTACTTC. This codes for CAAWGQGAYEQYF.

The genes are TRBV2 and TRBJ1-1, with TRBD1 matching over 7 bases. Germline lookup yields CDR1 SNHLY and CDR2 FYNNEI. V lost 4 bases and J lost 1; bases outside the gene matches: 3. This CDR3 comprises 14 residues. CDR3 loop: CASSGQGQNTEAFF. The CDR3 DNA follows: TGTGCCAGCAGTGGACAGGGTCAGAACACTGAAGCTTTCTTT.

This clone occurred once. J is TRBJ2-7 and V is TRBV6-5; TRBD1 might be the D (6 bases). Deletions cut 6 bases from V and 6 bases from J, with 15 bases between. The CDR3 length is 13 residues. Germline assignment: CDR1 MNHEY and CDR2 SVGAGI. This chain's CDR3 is CASRPRGLPEQYF. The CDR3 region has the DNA TGTGCCAGCAGACCCAGGGGCCTCCCCGAGCAGTACTTC.

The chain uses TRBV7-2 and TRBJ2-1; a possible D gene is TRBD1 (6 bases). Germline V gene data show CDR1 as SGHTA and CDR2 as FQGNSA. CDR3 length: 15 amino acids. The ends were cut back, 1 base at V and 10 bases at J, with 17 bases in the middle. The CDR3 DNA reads TGTGCCAGCAGCTTAGACTTCACAGGGACGGAGGAGCAGTTCTTC. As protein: CASSLDFTGTEEQFF.

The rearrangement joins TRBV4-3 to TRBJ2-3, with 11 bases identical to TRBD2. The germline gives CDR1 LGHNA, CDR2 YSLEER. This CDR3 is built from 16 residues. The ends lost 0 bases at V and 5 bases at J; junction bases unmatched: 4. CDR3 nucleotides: TGCGCCAGCAGCCAAGATCATACTAGCGGGGGAGATACGCAGTATTTT. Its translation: CASSQDHTSGGDTQYF.

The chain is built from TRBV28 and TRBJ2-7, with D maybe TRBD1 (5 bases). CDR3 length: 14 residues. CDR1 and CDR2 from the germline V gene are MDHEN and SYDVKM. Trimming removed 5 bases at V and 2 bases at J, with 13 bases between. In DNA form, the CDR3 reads TGTGCCAGCAGTATACAGGCTATGACCTACGAGCAGTACTTC. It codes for CASSIQAMTYEQYF. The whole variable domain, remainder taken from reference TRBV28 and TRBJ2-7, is DVKVTQSSRYLVKRTGEKVFLECVQDMDHENMFWYRQDPGLGLRLIYFSYDVKMKEKGDIPEGYSVSREKKERFSLILESASTNQTSMYLCASSIQAMTYEQYFGPGTRLTVT.